This T cell receptor beta chain was found in a study of blood T cell repertoires in COVID-19. The overall study: From the United States, Italy and Spain came samples of acute and convalescent COVID-19. Sample material is recorded as cDNA or gDNA derived from T cells, B-cell-depleted T cells, or PBMCs.

This clone was seen just once. Germline V gene sequence: CDR1 LNHDA, CDR2 SQIVND (reference sequence). V lost 5 bases to trimming and J lost 6 bases; unmatched junction nucleotides: 13. The CDR3 has 16 amino acids. Study processing details: Reference gene primers were amplified, and this amplification served to estimate nucleated cell counts. This table comes from immunoSEQ multiplex PCR, and its TCRdb copy is limited to in-frame clones, with some not included. D and trimming come from the DNA, and the V and J calls and clone size come from that table. The sample includes 90,000 to 100,000 clones, 65% to 85% of them seen just once.

The chain combines TRBV19 with TRBJ1-5; 7 nucleotides agree with TRBD1. Sequencing was done on a sample of peripheral blood. This receptor was obtained from a woman aged 60-75 years with acute or convalescent COVID-19. Written as DNA, the CDR3 is TGTGCCAGTAGTGTAGGGACAGAATGGTTCGGTCAGCCCCAGCATTTT. This encodes CASSVGTEWFGQPQHF. The full variable domain, its missing parts supplied by reference TRBV19 and TRBJ1-5, is DGGITQSPKYLFRKEGQNVTLSCEQNLNHDAMYWYRQDPGQGLRLIYYSQIVNDFQKGDIAEGYSVSREKKESFPLTVTSAQKNPTAFYLCASSVGTEWFGQPQHFGDGTRLSIL.